Listed here are 15 T cell receptor beta chains from one sample, sequenced in a study of cytomegalovirus exposure and HLA in healthy donors. The table came from immunoSEQ multiplex PCR; TCRdb's copy has only in-frame clones and leaves some out. The sample has around 160,000 clones, 70% to 90% seen once. Material: PBMCs. These receptor sequences come from a man younger than 45 in good health and CMV-seropositive.

This clone occurred once. The gene calls are TRBV27 and TRBJ2-3, with a tentative D call TRBD2 (7 bases). Germline CDR1 and CDR2: MNHEY and SMNVEV (reference sequence). This CDR3 contains 15 residues. Trimming left V 5 bases short and J 4 bases short, with 16 bases between. This chain's CDR3 is CASSPRGEGADTQYF. CDR3 coding DNA: TGTGCCAGCAGTCCCCGGGGGGAGGGGGCAGATACGCAGTATTTT.

The chain uses TRBV5-1 and TRBJ2-2; TRBD1 matches at 10 bases. There are 14 residues in the CDR3. V shed 7 bases, J shed 4 bases, and the junction held 4 bases outside the gene matches. CDR1 and CDR2 from the germline V gene are SGHRS and YFSETQ. CDR3 protein: CASRTGGLTGELFF. Here the CDR3 DNA reads TGCGCCAGCCGGACAGGGGGTCTCACCGGGGAGCTGTTTTTT.

This sequence joins TRBV27 and TRBJ2-2; 12 bases agree with TRBD1. The CDR3 extends over 16 amino acids. CDR1 and CDR2 from the germline V gene are MNHEY and SMNVEV (reference sequence). The trim removed 6 bases at V and 6 bases at J, leaving 8 bases unmatched. This chain's CDR3 is CASSLTGTGGPGELFF. CDR3 DNA sequence: TGTGCCAGCAGCCTTACCGGGACAGGGGGCCCCGGGGAGCTGTTTTTT.

The J gene is TRBJ2-7, the V gene TRBV4-3, with 10 bases matching TRBD1. The CDR3 contains 15 residues. Trimming cost V 5 bases and J 0 bases; bases outside gene matches: 4. Germline CDR1 is LGHNA and CDR2 is YSLEER. CDR3 amino acids: CASSADRGFSYEQYF. The DNA for the CDR3 is TGCGCCAGCAGCGCGGACAGGGGGTTCTCCTACGAGCAGTACTTC.

The rearrangement uses TRBV13 and TRBJ1-5; no reliable D call. V lost 0 bases and J 7 bases, leaving 7 bases between the germline ends. Per the germline V gene, CDR1 is PRHDT and CDR2 is FYEKMQ (reference sequence). The CDR3 extends over 13 amino acids. The DNA for the CDR3 is TGTGCCAGCAGCTTAGGGGGCGGGCAGCCCCAGCATTTT. The encoded protein is CASSLGGGQPQHF.

The chain joins TRBV2 to TRBJ2-4; D perhaps matches TRBD1 (6 bases). Germline V CDR1 and CDR2: SNHLY, FYNNEI. This CDR3 region has 14 residues. The germline V and J ends were trimmed by 6 bases and 1 base, with 10 bases remaining between them. The CDR3 sequence is CASRAGDAKNIQYF. The CDR3 bases are TGTGCCAGCAGGGCAGGGGACGCCAAAAACATTCAGTACTTC.

The rearrangement uses TRBV11-2 and TRBJ2-5, with TRBD1 identical over 9 bases. Germline CDR1 reads SGHAT; CDR2 reads FQNNGV. The junction had 6 bases not matched to a gene; V was cut back by 2 bases and J by 2 bases. The CDR3 spans 16 residues. For the CDR3, the DNA is TGTGCCAGCAGCTTATCCGGACAGGGGAGACAAGAGACCCAGTACTTC. It specifies CASSLSGQGRQETQYF.

In its sample, this clone was seen once. This chain connects TRBV7-6 to TRBJ2-7; D possibly corresponds to TRBD2 (6 bases). The germline V gene encodes CDR1 SGHVS and CDR2 FNYEAQ. This CDR3 comprises 15 residues. Trimming removed 4 bases at V and 3 bases at J, with 16 bases between. The CDR3 bases are TGTGCCAGCAGCTCACTAGCAGAAACTAACTACGAGCAGTACTTC. Encoded protein: CASSSLAETNYEQYF.

The chain is built from TRBV9 and TRBJ1-2; TRBD1 might be the D (5 bases). Deletions cut 1 base from V and 5 bases from J, with 18 bases between. Germline V gene lookup returns CDR1 SGDLS and CDR2 YYNGEE. This CDR3 region has 16 residues. DNA of the CDR3: TGTGCCAGCAGCGTATCCAAGAGGGGACTGTCGTATGGCTACACCTTC. The encoded protein is CASSVSKRGLSYGYTF.

The rearrangement joins TRBV7-9 to TRBJ1-4; possible D gene TRBD1, 5 bases. CDR3 length: 14 residues. V gave up 1 base and J gave up 4 bases, with 7 bases separating them. Germline V gene lookup returns CDR1 SEHNR and CDR2 FQNEAQ (reference sequence). The CDR3 spells CASSLGQGNEKLFF. CDR3 DNA: TGTGCCAGCAGCTTAGGGCAGGGTAATGAAAAACTGTTTTTT.

The chain joins TRBV5-1 to TRBJ2-7; 9 bases align to TRBD1. Germline CDR1 is SGHRS and CDR2 is YFSETQ. The junction had 6 bases not matched to a gene; V was cut back by 0 bases and J by 5 bases. CDR3 length: 15 residues. CDR3 residues: CASSLGLGQGDEQYF. The DNA for the CDR3 is TGCGCCAGCAGCTTGGGTTTGGGACAGGGTGACGAGCAGTACTTC.

The V call is TRBV19, the J call TRBJ1-6; D remains ambiguous. Trimming removed 1 base at V and 7 bases at J, with 8 bases between. The germline V gene encodes CDR1 LNHDA and CDR2 SQIVND (reference sequence). The CDR3 totals 14 residues. The CDR3: CASSIGGANSPLHF. For the CDR3, the DNA is TGTGCCAGTAGTATAGGGGGAGCAAATTCACCCCTCCACTTT.

This sequence joins TRBV15 and TRBJ2-2, with D possibly TRBD2 on 5 matching bases. Germline V CDR1 and CDR2: LNHNV, YYDKDF (reference sequence). The V and J ends lost 2 bases and 5 bases respectively, with 18 bases between them. CDR3 length: 17 amino acids. This CDR3 is CATSRPLRERSTGELFF. The CDR3 DNA reads as TGTGCCACCAGCAGACCCCTGAGGGAACGGTCGACCGGGGAGCTGTTTTTT.

The chain recombines TRBV5-4 with TRBJ1-6; 9 bases are shared with TRBD1. This CDR3 is built from 15 residues. Germline-derived CDR1 and CDR2 are SGHNT and YYREEE (reference sequence). J was trimmed by 6 bases and V by 0 bases; bases with no gene match: 1. In DNA, the CDR3 is TGTGCCAGCAGCTTGGGGGACAGGGTTAATTCACCCCTCCACTTT. Protein sequence: CASSLGDRVNSPLHF.

The V gene is TRBV5-1, the J gene TRBJ2-5, with TRBD2 matching 10 bases. CDR3 size: 16 residues. CDR1 and CDR2 (germline): SGHRS, YFSETQ. V was pared by 0 bases and J by 5 bases, with 7 bases of the junction left unmatched. The CDR3 spells CASSLGVAGGRETQYF. The CDR3 DNA is TGCGCCAGCAGCTTGGGGGTAGCGGGGGGTAGGGAGACCCAGTACTTC.